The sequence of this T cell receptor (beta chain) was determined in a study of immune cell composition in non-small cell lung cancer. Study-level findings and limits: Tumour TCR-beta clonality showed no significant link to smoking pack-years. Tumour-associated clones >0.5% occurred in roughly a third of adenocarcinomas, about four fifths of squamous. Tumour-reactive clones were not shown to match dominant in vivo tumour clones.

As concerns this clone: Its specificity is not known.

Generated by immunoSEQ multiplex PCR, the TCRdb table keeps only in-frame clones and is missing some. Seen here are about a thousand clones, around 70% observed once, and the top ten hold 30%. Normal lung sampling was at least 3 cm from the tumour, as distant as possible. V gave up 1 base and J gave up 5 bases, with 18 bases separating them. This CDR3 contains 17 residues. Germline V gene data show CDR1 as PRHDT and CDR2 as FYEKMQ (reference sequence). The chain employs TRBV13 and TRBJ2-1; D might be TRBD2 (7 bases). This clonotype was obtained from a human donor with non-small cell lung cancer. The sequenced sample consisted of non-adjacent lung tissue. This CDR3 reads CASSLAGGYPDHNEQFF. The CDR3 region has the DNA TGTGCCAGCAGCTTAGCGGGGGGCTACCCCGATCACAATGAGCAGTTCTTC. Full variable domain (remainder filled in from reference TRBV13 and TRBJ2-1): AAGVIQSPRHLIKEKRETATLKCYPIPRHDTVYWYQQGPGQDPQFLISFYEKMQSDKGSIPDRFSAQQFSDYHSELNMSSLELGDSALYFCASSLAGGYPDHNEQFFGPGTRLTVL.